The table lists the clone carrying this T cell receptor beta chain with a few counts. The data stem from a study of T cells in Graves' hyperthyroidism and ophthalmopathy. This CDR3 comprises 13 residues. The ends were cut back, 1 base at V and 4 bases at J, with 4 bases in the middle. CDR1 SNHLY and CDR2 FYNNEI come from the germline V gene. It was RNA transcripts that yielded the amplified TCR beta CDR3 regions. The HTBI primer set served for first-round RT-PCR of the TCR CDR3. TCRdb re-analysed the multiplex PCR reads in MiXCR, keeping a single row per CDR3 protein. The sample contains fewer than 500,000 distinct CDR3 sequences, more than 12% of which appear only once.

Sequencing was performed on blood. This chain uses TRBV2 with TRBJ2-2; no firm D call. The sequence derives from a woman aged 25 to 39 with Graves' ophthalmopathy. CDR3 sequence (DNA): TGTGCCAGCAGTGAAGTCTCCACCGGGGAGCTGTTTTTT. It encodes CASSEVSTGELFF.